These T cell receptor beta chains were read from a single sample in a study of technical replicates of blood from a few donors. The repertoire was sequenced with immunoSEQ multiplex PCR; TCRdb's copy has only in-frame clones and lacks some. The repertoire holds more than 65,000 clones, with about 94% as singletons. Sequencing was carried out using T cells isolated from PBMCs. All receptors derive from a human donor in good health. The CDR3 runs from the conserved cysteine through the conserved F or W. D genes are given only for firm matches. Expanded clones are given a class, and other clones once, few, many or no size at all.

CDR3nt: TGTGCCAGCAGCCATGTCAGGAGGAGCTCTGGGGCCAACGTCCTGACTTTC
CDR3aa: CASSHVRRSSGANVLTF
v_gene: TRBV4-2
d_gene: .
j_gene: TRBJ2-6
abundance: few

CDR3nt: TGCGCCAGCAGTGAGGAGCGGGAGGTCGTCGAGCAGTACTTC
CDR3aa: CASSEEREVVEQYF
v_gene: TRBV10-1
d_gene: TRBD2
j_gene: TRBJ2-7
abundance: once

CDR3nt: TGTGCCAGCAGTTACTCTGGGGCGGCCGGGGAGCTGTTTTTT
CDR3aa: CASSYSGAAGELFF
v_gene: TRBV6-5
d_gene: .
j_gene: TRBJ2-2
abundance: .

CDR3nt: TGTGCCAGCAGCTCAGGGTCCGGGGAGCTGTTTTTT
CDR3aa: CASSSGSGELFF
v_gene: TRBV7-3
d_gene: .
j_gene: TRBJ2-2
abundance: .

CDR3nt: TGTGCCAGCAGCTTGGACAGTACTAACTATGGCTACACCTTC
CDR3aa: CASSLDSTNYGYTF
v_gene: TRBV7-3
d_gene: .
j_gene: TRBJ1-2
abundance: .

CDR3nt: TGTGCCAGCACCACCGTCCCGCAGGTGAACACTGAAGCTTTCTTT
CDR3aa: CASTTVPQVNTEAFF
v_gene: TRBV5-5
d_gene: .
j_gene: TRBJ1-1
abundance: .

CDR3nt: TGTGCCAGTAGTAGGGGGACAGATGAGCAGTTCTTC
CDR3aa: CASSRGTDEQFF
v_gene: TRBV19
d_gene: TRBD1
j_gene: TRBJ2-1
abundance: once

CDR3nt: TGCGCCAGCAGCTTACTCCACGGGACATCGTATGGCTACACCTTC
CDR3aa: CASSLLHGTSYGYTF
v_gene: TRBV5-1
d_gene: .
j_gene: TRBJ1-2
abundance: .

CDR3nt: TGTGCCAGCAGTCCAAGAAGGGGGTCTAGCACAGATACGCAGTATTTT
CDR3aa: CASSPRRGSSTDTQYF
v_gene: TRBV5-6
d_gene: .
j_gene: TRBJ2-3
abundance: .

CDR3nt: TGTGCCTGGAGGGGGGACAACAATCAGCCCCAGCATTTT
CDR3aa: CAWRGDNNQPQHF
v_gene: TRBV30
d_gene: .
j_gene: TRBJ1-5
abundance: .

CDR3nt: TGTGCCAGCAGCTGGTTAGCGGGAGGGCCCGGTGAGCAGTTCTTC
CDR3aa: CASSWLAGGPGEQFF
v_gene: TRBV7-3
d_gene: TRBD2
j_gene: TRBJ2-1
abundance: .

CDR3nt: TGCAGCGTTGGAGAGGGGCAGACTGAAGCTTTCTTT
CDR3aa: CSVGEGQTEAFF
v_gene: TRBV29-1
d_gene: .
j_gene: TRBJ1-1
abundance: .

CDR3nt: TGTGCCAGAAGCTTGGAGGGGACTAGCGTCCCCAATGAGCAGTTCTTC
CDR3aa: CARSLEGTSVPNEQFF
v_gene: TRBV5-3
d_gene: TRBD2
j_gene: TRBJ2-1
abundance: .

CDR3nt: TGTGCCAGCAGCTTTATAGGGGCCGCGAACACTGAAGCTTTCTTT
CDR3aa: CASSFIGAANTEAFF
v_gene: TRBV7-9
d_gene: .
j_gene: TRBJ1-1
abundance: .

CDR3nt: TGCAGCGTTGTGAACGGGATAAATGAGCAGTTCTTC
CDR3aa: CSVVNGINEQFF
v_gene: TRBV29-1
d_gene: .
j_gene: TRBJ2-1
abundance: .

CDR3nt: TGTGCCAGCCGTTTAAACGGGGTAGAAAAACTGTTTTTT
CDR3aa: CASRLNGVEKLFF
v_gene: TRBV27
d_gene: .
j_gene: TRBJ1-4
abundance: .

CDR3nt: TGTGCCAGCAGCGTAGAACAGGGAGACAAACTGTTTTTT
CDR3aa: CASSVEQGDKLFF
v_gene: TRBV9
d_gene: .
j_gene: TRBJ1-4
abundance: .

CDR3nt: TGTGCCAGCAGCTTAGCGCCCGGGGAGCTGTTTTTT
CDR3aa: CASSLAPGELFF
v_gene: TRBV7-3
d_gene: .
j_gene: TRBJ2-2
abundance: .

CDR3nt: TGTGCCAGCAGCGGGACAGGGGGCACTGAAGCTTTCTTT
CDR3aa: CASSGTGGTEAFF
v_gene: TRBV9
d_gene: TRBD1
j_gene: TRBJ1-1
abundance: few

CDR3nt: TGTGCCAGCAGGGGAGGACAGGGCGGTCAAGCTTTCTTT
CDR3aa: CASRGGQGGQAFF
v_gene: TRBV9
d_gene: TRBD1
j_gene: TRBJ1-1
abundance: .

CDR3nt: TGCGCCAGCGTAGACTACTACGAGCAGTACTTC
CDR3aa: CASVDYYEQYF
v_gene: TRBV10-2
d_gene: .
j_gene: TRBJ2-7
abundance: .

CDR3nt: TGTGCCCAGGACTCCTCCTTCAACTATGGCTACACCTTC
CDR3aa: CAQDSSFNYGYTF
v_gene: TRBV30
d_gene: .
j_gene: TRBJ1-2
abundance: .

CDR3nt: TGTGCCAGTAGTATACGGGACAATCAGCCCCAGCATTTT
CDR3aa: CASSIRDNQPQHF
v_gene: TRBV19
d_gene: .
j_gene: TRBJ1-5
abundance: .

CDR3nt: TGTGCCAGCAGTATCTGGGGAGGGGGAACCGGGGAGCTGTTTTTT
CDR3aa: CASSIWGGGTGELFF
v_gene: TRBV27
d_gene: .
j_gene: TRBJ2-2
abundance: .

CDR3nt: TGTGCCAGCAGCTTATCGCGTGAAGCTTTCTTT
CDR3aa: CASSLSREAFF
v_gene: TRBV13
d_gene: .
j_gene: TRBJ1-1
abundance: .

CDR3nt: TGTGCCAGCAGCCTTGGGGGGAGCACAGATACGCAGTATTTT
CDR3aa: CASSLGGSTDTQYF
v_gene: TRBV11-3
d_gene: .
j_gene: TRBJ2-3
abundance: .